This TCR beta chain was captured in a study of cytomegalovirus exposure and HLA in healthy donors. Although they were nominally healthy when sampled, donors likely had unrecorded immune exposures. General study findings and limits: Sequencing artifact likely explains a cluster of highly shared sequence variants.

PCR employed 60 Vbeta and 13 Jbeta primers. The data were produced by immunoSEQ multiplex PCR, yet TCRdb's version contains in-frame clones alone and is incomplete. This sample has more than 110,000 clones, with approximately 80% found just once. The CDR3 spans 14 residues. Trimming at V came to 3 bases and at J to 4 bases, leaving 3 bases not matched to a gene. Germline V lookup: CDR1 SGHTA, CDR2 FQGNSA. About this clone: Its antigen remains unidentified.

The receptor's source is a woman aged 50 to 60 in good health and CMV-seropositive. The chain couples TRBV7-2 to TRBJ2-1; 7 bases fit TRBD2. The source material was PBMCs. CDR3 sequence (DNA): TGTGCCAGCAGCTTGCGGGGGAGGTACAATGAGCAGTTCTTC. Amino acid sequence: CASSLRGRYNEQFF.